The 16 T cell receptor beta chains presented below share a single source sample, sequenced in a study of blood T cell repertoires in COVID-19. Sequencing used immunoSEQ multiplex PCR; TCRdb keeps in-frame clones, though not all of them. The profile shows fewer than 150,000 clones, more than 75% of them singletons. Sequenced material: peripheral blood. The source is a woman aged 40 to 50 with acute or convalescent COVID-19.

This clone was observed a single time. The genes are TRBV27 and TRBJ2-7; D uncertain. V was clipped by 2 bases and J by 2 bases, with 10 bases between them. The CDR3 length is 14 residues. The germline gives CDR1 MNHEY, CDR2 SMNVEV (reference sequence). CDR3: CASSLVGSAYEQYF. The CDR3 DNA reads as TGTGCCAGCAGTTTAGTCGGGTCCGCCTACGAGCAGTACTTC.

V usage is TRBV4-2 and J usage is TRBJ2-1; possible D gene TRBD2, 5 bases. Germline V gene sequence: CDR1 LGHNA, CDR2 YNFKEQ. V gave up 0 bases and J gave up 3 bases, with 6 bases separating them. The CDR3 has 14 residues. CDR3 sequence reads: CASSQDGIYNEQFF. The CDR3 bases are TGTGCCAGCAGCCAAGACGGGATCTACAATGAGCAGTTCTTC.

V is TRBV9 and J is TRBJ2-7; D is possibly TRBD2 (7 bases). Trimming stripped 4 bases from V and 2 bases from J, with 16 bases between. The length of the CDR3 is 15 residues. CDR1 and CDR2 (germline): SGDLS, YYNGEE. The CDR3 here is CASSQGGGLPYEQYF. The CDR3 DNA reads TGTGCCAGCAGCCAGGGAGGGGGGCTACCCTACGAGCAGTACTTC.

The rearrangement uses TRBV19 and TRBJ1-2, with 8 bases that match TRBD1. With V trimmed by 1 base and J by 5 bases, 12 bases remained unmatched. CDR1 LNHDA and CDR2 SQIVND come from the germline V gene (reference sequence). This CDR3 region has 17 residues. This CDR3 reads CASSIGGRGRDQYGYTF. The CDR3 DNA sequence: TGTGCCAGTAGTATAGGTGGCAGGGGGCGCGATCAGTATGGCTACACCTTC.

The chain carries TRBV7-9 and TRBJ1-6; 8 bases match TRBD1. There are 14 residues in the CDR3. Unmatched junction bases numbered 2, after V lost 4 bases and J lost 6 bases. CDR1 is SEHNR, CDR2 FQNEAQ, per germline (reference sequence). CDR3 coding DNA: TGTGCCAGCAGCTGGACAGGGACTAATTCACCCCTCCACTTT. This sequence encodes CASSWTGTNSPLHF.

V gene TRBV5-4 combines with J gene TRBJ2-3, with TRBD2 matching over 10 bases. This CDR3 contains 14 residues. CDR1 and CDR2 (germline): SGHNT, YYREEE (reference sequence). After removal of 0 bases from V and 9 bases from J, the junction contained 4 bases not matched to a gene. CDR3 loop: CASSLALAGDTQYF. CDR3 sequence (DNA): TGTGCCAGCAGCTTGGCCCTAGCGGGAGACACGCAGTATTTT.

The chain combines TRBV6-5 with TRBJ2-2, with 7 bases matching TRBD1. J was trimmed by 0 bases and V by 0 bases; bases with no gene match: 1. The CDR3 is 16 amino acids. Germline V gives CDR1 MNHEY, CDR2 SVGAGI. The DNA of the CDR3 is TGTGCCAGCAGTTACTCTGACAGGGCGAACACCGGGGAGCTGTTTTTT. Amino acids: CASSYSDRANTGELFF.

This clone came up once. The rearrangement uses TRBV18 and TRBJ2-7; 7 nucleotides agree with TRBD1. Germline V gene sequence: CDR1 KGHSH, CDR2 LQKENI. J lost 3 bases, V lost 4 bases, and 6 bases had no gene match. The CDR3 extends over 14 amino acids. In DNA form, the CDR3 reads TGTGCCAGCTCACGGACAGGTTCAAACTACGAGCAGTACTTC. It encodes CASSRTGSNYEQYF. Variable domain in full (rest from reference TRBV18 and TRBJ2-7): NAGVMQNPRHLVRRRGQEARLRCSPMKGHSHVYWYRQLPEEGLKFMVYLQKENIIDESGMPKERFSAEFPKEGPSILRIQQVVRGDSAAYFCASSRTGSNYEQYFGPGTRLTVT.

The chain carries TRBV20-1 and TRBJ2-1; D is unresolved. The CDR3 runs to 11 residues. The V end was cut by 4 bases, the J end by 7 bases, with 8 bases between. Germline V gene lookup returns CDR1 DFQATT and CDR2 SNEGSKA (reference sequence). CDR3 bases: TGCAGTGCTAAGCAGGTGAATGAGCAGTTCTTC. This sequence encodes CSAKQVNEQFF.

The CDR3 nucleotides are TGCGCCAGCAGCTTGGATGGGGGCCCGTGGTACAATGAGCAGTTCTTC. Its protein product is CASSLDGGPWYNEQFF. The rearrangement links TRBV5-1 to TRBJ2-1; TRBD1 is a possible D gene (6 bases). CDR1 and CDR2 from the germline V gene are SGHRS and YFSETQ. The CDR3 extends over 16 amino acids. Trimming shortened V by 0 bases and J by 4 bases, and 14 bases separated the two germline ends.

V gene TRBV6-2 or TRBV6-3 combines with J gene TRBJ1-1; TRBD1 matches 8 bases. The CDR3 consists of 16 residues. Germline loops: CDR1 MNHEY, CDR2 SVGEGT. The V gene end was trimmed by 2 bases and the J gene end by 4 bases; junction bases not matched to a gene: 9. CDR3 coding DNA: TGTGCCAGCAGTTACCCTGAACGGACAGGGACCACTGAAGCTTTCTTT. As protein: CASSYPERTGTTEAFF.

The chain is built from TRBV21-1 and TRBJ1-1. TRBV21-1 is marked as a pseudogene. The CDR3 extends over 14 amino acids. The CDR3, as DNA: TGTGCCAGCAGCAGGCGGGCGATCAGGACTGAAGCTTTCTTT. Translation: CASSRRAIRTEAFF.

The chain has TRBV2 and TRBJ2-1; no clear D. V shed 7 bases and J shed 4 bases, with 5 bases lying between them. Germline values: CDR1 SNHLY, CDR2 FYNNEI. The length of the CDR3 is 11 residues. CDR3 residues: CASKAYNEQFF. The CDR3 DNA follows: TGTGCCAGCAAAGCTTACAATGAGCAGTTCTTC.

The CDR3 is CASTPGGSNEQFF. CDR3 nucleotides: TGTGCCAGCACCCCGGGAGGGTCCAATGAGCAGTTCTTC. The V call is TRBV7-9, the J call TRBJ2-1; 8 positions agree with TRBD2. Germline V gene data show CDR1 as SEHNR and CDR2 as FQNEAQ (reference sequence). This CDR3 contains 13 residues. The trim removed 7 bases at V and 6 bases at J, leaving 5 bases unmatched.

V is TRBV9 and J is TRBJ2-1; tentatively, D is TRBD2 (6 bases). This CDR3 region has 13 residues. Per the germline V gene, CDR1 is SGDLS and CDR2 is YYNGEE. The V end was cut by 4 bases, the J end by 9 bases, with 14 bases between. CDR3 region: CASSPGGSVEQFF. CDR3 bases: TGTGCCAGCAGCCCCGGAGGGTCTGTTGAGCAGTTCTTC.

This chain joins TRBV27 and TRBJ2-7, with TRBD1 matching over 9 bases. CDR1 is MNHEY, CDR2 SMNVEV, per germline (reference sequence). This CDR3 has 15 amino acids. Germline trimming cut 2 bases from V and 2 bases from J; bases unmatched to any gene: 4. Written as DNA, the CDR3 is TGTGCCAGCAGTTTACCGGGACAGGGAACCTACGAGCAGTACTTC. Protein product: CASSLPGQGTYEQYF.